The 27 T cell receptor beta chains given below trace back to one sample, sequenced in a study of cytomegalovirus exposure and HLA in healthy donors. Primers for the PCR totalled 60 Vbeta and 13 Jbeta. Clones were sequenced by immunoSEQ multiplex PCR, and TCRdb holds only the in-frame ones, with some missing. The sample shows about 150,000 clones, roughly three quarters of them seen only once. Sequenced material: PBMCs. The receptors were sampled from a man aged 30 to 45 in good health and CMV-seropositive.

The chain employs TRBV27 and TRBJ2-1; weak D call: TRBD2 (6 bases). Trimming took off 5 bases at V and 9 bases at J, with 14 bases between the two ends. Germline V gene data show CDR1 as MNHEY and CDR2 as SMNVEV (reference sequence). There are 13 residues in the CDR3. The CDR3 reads CASSLGGWGEQFF. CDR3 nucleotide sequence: TGTGCCAGCAGTCTGGGGGGATGGGGTGAGCAGTTCTTC.

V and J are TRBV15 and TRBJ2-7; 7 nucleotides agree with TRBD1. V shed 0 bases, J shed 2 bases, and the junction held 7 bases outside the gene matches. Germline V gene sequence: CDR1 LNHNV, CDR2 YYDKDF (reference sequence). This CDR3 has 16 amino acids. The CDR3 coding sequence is TGTGCCACCAGCAGAGATCCTGGGCAGGGGGCCTACGAGCAGTACTTC. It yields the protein CATSRDPGQGAYEQYF.

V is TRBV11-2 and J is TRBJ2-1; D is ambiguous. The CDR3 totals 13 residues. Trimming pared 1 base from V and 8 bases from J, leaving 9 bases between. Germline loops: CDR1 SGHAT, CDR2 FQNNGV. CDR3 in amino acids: CASSLVGPDEQFF. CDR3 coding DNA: TGTGCCAGCAGCTTAGTGGGCCCCGATGAGCAGTTCTTC. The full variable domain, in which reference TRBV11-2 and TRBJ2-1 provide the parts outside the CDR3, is EAGVAQSPRYKIIEKRQSVAFWCNPISGHATLYWYQQILGQGPKLLIQFQNNGVVDDSQLPKDRFSAERLKGVDSTLKIQPAKLEDSAVYLCASSLVGPDEQFFGPGTRLTVL.

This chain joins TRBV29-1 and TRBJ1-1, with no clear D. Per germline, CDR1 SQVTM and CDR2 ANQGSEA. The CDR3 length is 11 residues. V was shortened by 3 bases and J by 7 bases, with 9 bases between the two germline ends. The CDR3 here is CSVDQTCEAFF. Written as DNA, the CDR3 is TGCAGCGTTGACCAAACTTGTGAAGCTTTCTTT.

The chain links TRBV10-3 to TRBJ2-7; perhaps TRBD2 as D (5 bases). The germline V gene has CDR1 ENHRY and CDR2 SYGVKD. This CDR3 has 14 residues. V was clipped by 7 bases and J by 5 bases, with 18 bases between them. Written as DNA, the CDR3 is TGTGCCATCACCACTGCTGGCGGGTCTCACGAGCAGTACTTC. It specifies CAITTAGGSHEQYF.

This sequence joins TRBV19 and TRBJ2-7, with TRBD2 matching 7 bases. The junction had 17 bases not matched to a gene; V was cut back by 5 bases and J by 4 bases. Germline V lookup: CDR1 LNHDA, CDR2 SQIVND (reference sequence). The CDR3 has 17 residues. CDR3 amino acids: CASSPYRLRESRYEQYF. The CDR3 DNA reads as TGTGCCAGTAGTCCCTACAGGTTGCGGGAGTCTCGATACGAGCAGTACTTC.

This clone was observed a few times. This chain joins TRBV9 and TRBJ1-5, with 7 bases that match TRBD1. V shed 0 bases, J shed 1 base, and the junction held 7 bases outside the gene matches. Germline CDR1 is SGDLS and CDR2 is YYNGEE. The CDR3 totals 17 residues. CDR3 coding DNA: TGTGCCAGCAGCGTAGTTACAGGGGAGGACAGCAATCAGCCCCAGCATTTT. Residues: CASSVVTGEDSNQPQHF.

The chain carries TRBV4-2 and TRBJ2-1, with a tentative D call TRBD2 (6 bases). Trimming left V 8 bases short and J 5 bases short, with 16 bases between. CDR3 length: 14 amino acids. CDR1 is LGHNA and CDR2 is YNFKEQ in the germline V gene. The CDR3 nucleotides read TGTGCCAGCCTGTTGGGCGGGACGAACAATGAGCAGTTCTTC. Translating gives CASLLGGTNNEQFF.

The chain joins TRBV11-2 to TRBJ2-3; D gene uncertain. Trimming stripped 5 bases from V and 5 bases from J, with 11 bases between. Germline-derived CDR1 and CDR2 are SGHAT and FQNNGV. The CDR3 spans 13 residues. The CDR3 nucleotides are TGTGCCAGCAGCCTAGGAGTGGTAGATACGCAGTATTTT. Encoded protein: CASSLGVVDTQYF.

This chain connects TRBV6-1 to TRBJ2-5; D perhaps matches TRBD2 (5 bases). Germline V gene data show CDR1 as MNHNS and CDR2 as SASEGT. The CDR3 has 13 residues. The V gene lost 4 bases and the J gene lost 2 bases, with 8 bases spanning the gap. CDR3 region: CASSGERQETQYF. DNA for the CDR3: TGTGCCAGCAGTGGGGAGCGGCAAGAGACCCAGTACTTC.

The CDR3 here is CASSGGSGVYNEQFF. The CDR3 region has the DNA TGTGCCAGCAGCGGGGGCTCCGGCGTCTACAATGAGCAGTTCTTC. The chain couples TRBV9 to TRBJ2-1, with a possible D match to TRBD1 (5 bases). This CDR3 has 15 amino acids. The V end was cut by 3 bases, the J end by 3 bases, with 13 bases between. Germline CDR1 and CDR2: SGDLS and YYNGEE.

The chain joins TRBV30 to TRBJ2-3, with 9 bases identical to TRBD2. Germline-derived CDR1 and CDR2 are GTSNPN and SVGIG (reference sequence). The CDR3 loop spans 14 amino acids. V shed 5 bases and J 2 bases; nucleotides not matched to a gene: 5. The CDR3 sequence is CAWSGTSYTDTQYF. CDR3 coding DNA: TGTGCCTGGTCCGGGACTAGCTACACAGATACGCAGTATTTT.

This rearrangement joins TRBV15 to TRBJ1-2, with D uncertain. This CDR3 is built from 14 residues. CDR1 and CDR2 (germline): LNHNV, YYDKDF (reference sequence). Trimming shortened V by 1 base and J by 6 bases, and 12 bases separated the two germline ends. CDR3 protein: CATSRGEAAHGYTF. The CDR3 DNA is TGTGCCACCAGCAGAGGGGAGGCGGCCCATGGCTACACCTTC.

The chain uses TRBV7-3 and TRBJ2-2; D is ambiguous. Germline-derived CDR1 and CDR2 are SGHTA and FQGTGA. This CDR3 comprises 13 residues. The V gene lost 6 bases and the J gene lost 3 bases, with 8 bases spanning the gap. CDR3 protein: CASSKSYTGELFF. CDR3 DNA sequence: TGTGCCAGCAGTAAAAGCTACACCGGGGAGCTGTTTTTT.

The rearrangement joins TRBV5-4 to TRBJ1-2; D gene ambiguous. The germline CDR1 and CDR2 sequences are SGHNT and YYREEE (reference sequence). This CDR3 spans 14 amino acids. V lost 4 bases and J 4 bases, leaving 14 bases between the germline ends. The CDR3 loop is CASSPVGAIYGYTF. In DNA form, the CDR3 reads TGTGCCAGCAGCCCCGTGGGCGCCATCTATGGCTACACCTTC.

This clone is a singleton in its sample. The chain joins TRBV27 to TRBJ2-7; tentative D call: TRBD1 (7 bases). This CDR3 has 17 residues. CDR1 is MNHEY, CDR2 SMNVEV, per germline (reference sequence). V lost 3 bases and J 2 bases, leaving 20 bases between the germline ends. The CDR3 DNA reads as TGTGCCAGCAGTTTGAAAGGCGGGACAGCCTCCGCCTACGAGCAGTACTTC. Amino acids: CASSLKGGTASAYEQYF.

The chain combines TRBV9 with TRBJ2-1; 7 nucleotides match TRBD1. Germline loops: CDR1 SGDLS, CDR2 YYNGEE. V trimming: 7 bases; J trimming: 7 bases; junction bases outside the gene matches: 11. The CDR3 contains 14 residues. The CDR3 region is CASGAAGGWNEQFF. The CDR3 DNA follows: TGTGCCAGCGGAGCGGCAGGGGGTTGGAATGAGCAGTTCTTC.

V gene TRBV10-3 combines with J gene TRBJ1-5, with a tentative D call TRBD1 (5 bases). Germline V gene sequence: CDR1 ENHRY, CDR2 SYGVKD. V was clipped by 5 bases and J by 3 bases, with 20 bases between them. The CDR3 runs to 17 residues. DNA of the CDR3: TGTGCCATCAGTACCTCAAGCGACAGTCGAGCCAATCAGCCCCAGCATTTT. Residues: CAISTSSDSRANQPQHF.

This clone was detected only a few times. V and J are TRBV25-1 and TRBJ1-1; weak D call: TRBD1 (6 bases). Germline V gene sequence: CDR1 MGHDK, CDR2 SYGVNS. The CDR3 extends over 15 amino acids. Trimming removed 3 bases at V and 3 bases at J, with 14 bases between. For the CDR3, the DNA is TGTGCCAGCAGTGATCATACAGGGCGGGACACTGAAGCTTTCTTT. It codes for CASSDHTGRDTEAFF.

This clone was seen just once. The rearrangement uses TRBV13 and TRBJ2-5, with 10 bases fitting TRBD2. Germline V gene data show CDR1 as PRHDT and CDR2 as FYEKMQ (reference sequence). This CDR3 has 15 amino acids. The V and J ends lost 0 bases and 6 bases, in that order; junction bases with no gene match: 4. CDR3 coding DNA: TGTGCCAGCAGCTTAGGACTAGCGGGACTCAAGACCCAGTACTTC. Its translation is CASSLGLAGLKTQYF.

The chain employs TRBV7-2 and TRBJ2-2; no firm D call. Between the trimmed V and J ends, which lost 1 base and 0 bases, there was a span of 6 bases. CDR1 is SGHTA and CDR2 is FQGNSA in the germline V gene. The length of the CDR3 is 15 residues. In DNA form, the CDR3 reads TGTGCCAGCAGCTTAGACATGACGAACACCGGGGAGCTGTTTTTT. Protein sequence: CASSLDMTNTGELFF.

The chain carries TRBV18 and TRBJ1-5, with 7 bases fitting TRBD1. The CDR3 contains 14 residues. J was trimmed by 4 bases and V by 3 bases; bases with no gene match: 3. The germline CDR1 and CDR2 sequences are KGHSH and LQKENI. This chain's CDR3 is CASSPGQSNQPQHF. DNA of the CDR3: TGTGCCAGCTCACCGGGACAGTCTAATCAGCCCCAGCATTTT. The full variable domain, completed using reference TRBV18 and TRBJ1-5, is NAGVMQNPRHLVRRRGQEARLRCSPMKGHSHVYWYRQLPEEGLKFMVYLQKENIIDESGMPKERFSAEFPKEGPSILRIQQVVRGDSAAYFCASSPGQSNQPQHFGDGTRLSIL.

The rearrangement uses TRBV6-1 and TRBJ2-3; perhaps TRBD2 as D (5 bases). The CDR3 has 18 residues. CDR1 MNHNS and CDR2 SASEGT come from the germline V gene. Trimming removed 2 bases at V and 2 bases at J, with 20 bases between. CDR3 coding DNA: TGTGCCAGCAGTGAATCGGCGCGGGCGGACCCGTTCACAGATACGCAGTATTTT. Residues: CASSESARADPFTDTQYF.

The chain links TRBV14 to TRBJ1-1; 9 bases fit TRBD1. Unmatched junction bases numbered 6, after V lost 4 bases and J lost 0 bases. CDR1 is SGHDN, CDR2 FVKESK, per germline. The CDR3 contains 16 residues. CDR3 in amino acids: CASSRGTGKMNTEAFF. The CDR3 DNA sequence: TGTGCCAGCAGCCGAGGGACAGGGAAGATGAACACTGAAGCTTTCTTT.

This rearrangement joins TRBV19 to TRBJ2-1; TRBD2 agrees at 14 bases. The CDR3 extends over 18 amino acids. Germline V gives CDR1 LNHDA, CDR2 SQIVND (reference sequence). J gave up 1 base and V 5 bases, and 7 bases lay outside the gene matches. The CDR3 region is CASSPGLAGVWSYNEQFF. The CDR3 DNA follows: TGTGCCAGTAGTCCGGGACTAGCGGGAGTCTGGTCCTACAATGAGCAGTTCTTC.

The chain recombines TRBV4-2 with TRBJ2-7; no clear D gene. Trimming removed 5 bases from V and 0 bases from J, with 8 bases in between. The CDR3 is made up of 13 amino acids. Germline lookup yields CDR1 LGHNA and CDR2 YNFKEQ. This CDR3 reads CASSRVLSYEQYF. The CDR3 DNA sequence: TGTGCCAGCAGCAGAGTCCTCTCCTACGAGCAGTACTTC.

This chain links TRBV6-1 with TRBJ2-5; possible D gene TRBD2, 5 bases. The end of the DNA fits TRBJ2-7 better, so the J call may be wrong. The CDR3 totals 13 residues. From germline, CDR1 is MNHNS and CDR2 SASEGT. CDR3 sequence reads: CASRRVGFYEQYF. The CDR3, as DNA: TGTGCCAGCAGGAGGGTGGGATTCTACGAGCAGTACTTC.